The 16 T cell receptor beta chains reported below all come from one sample, sequenced in a study of blood T cell repertoires in COVID-19. Data came from immunoSEQ multiplex PCR; TCRdb stores just in-frame clones and leaves some out. The data hold 250,000 to 350,000 clones, with 88% observed a single time. The sequencing sample was made of PBMCs or T cells enriched from blood (not recorded which). The source of these receptors is a woman in her twenties or thirties who had recovered from COVID-19.

This chain connects TRBV5-8 to TRBJ1-5; tentatively, D is TRBD1 (5 bases). The ends were cut back, 0 bases at V and 2 bases at J, with 9 bases in the middle. The CDR3 contains 15 residues. Germline CDR1 and CDR2: SGHTS and YDEGEE. The DNA for the CDR3 is TGTGCCAGCAGCTTGGAGGCAGGGCGCAATCAGCCCCAGCATTTT. It translates to CASSLEAGRNQPQHF.

The CDR3 nucleotides read TGTGCCAGTAGTACCCTCCCGGGGGAGCTGTTTTTT. Translation: CASSTLPGELFF. This sequence joins TRBV19 and TRBJ2-2; D uncertain. The CDR3 is 12 amino acids. Per the germline V gene, CDR1 is LNHDA and CDR2 is SQIVND (reference sequence). The ends were cut back, 4 bases at V and 8 bases at J, with 8 bases in the middle.

The CDR3 loop is CASSPMRRAYNEQFF. As DNA, the CDR3 is TGTGCCAGCTCACCAATGCGGAGGGCGTACAATGAGCAGTTCTTC. The chain carries TRBV18 and TRBJ2-1, with a weak D call TRBD2 (6 bases). Germline CDR1 reads KGHSH; CDR2 reads LQKENI. Trimming stripped 2 bases from V and 4 bases from J, with 12 bases between. The CDR3 consists of 15 residues.

The genes are TRBV11-2 and TRBJ2-5, with D possibly matching TRBD2 (7 bases). The CDR3 runs to 16 residues. Germline V gene data show CDR1 as SGHAT and CDR2 as FQNNGV. Trimming took 4 bases from V and 2 from J, leaving 17 bases between them. The CDR3, as DNA: TGTGCCAGCAGCTCCCCTAGCGGAGGGGGTCAAGAGACCCAGTACTTC. Its translation: CASSSPSGGGQETQYF.

The chain has TRBV10-3 and TRBJ1-2; TRBD1 matches at 7 bases. This CDR3 region has 14 residues. In germline, CDR1 is ENHRY, CDR2 SYGVKD. J was trimmed by 0 bases and V by 6 bases; bases with no gene match: 4. CDR3 nucleotide sequence: TGTGCCATCAGAGGACAGGACCCTAACTATGGCTACACCTTC. Translation gives CAIRGQDPNYGYTF.

The rearrangement links TRBV19 to TRBJ2-7; D is unclear. The CDR3 length is 13 residues. V shed 4 bases and J shed 5 bases, with 12 bases lying between them. Germline CDR1 and CDR2: LNHDA and SQIVND (reference sequence). CDR3 nucleotide sequence: TGTGCCAGTAGTAGGTCCAAACTCGACGAGCAGTACTTC. Translation: CASSRSKLDEQYF.

This chain joins TRBV27 and TRBJ1-1, with D possibly matching TRBD1 (6 bases). CDR1 is MNHEY and CDR2 is SMNVEV in the germline V gene (reference sequence). The CDR3 covers 18 residues. V lost 0 bases and J lost 1, with 18 bases in between. The CDR3 spells CASSLSYRAHPTNTEAFF. DNA for the CDR3: TGTGCCAGCAGTTTATCGTACAGGGCGCATCCCACGAACACTGAAGCTTTCTTT.

CDR3 region: CASSYSGQGAMGTQYF. In DNA form, the CDR3 reads TGTGCCAGCAGTTACTCGGGACAGGGGGCTATGGGGACCCAGTACTTC. The rearrangement uses TRBV6-6 and TRBJ2-5, with TRBD1 identical over 12 bases. Trimming cost V 0 bases and J 7 bases; bases outside gene matches: 6. The CDR3 is 16 amino acids. The germline V gene has CDR1 MNHNY and CDR2 SVGAGI (reference sequence).

This clone has a single count. The rearrangement joins TRBV12-3 or TRBV12-4 to TRBJ2-7; D is ambiguous. Trimming stripped 6 bases from V and 0 bases from J, with 9 bases between. This CDR3 has 13 residues. The CDR3 bases are TGTGCCAGCAGCAGTAGGAGCTCCTACGAGCAGTACTTC. As protein: CASSSRSSYEQYF.

The rearrangement links TRBV7-2 to TRBJ1-6; D gene ambiguous. The germline V gene has CDR1 SGHTA and CDR2 FQGNSA. Trimming pared 5 bases from V and 9 bases from J, leaving 23 bases between. The CDR3 length is 17 residues. The CDR3 is CASSQDPFESRVSPLHF. The CDR3 DNA follows: TGTGCCAGCAGCCAAGACCCTTTTGAGTCGAGGGTTTCACCCCTCCACTTT.

DNA of the CDR3: TGCAGTGCTAAACAGGGGGCGGGAGCTTTCTTT. Amino acids: CSAKQGAGAFF. V usage is TRBV20-1 and J usage is TRBJ1-1, with 9 nucleotides matching TRBD1. CDR1 is DFQATT, CDR2 SNEGSKA, per germline (reference sequence). The ends lost 4 bases at V and 10 bases at J; junction bases unmatched: 4. This CDR3 comprises 11 residues.

The chain recombines TRBV7-2 with TRBJ1-4, with 10 bases matching TRBD1. CDR1 is SGHTA and CDR2 is FQGNSA in the germline V gene. Trimming at V came to 11 bases and at J to 6 bases, leaving 6 bases not matched to a gene. The CDR3 extends over 13 amino acids. The DNA of the CDR3 is TGTGCCGTAGGGGACAGGGGCTATGAAAAACTGTTTTTT. Residues: CAVGDRGYEKLFF.

This rearrangement joins TRBV18 to TRBJ1-6; no clear D gene. The V end lost 2 bases, the J end lost 3 bases, and 8 bases lay between the germline ends. CDR3 length: 15 amino acids. Germline V lookup: CDR1 KGHSH, CDR2 LQKENI. The CDR3 loop is CASSPSHIYNSPLHF. CDR3 in DNA: TGTGCCAGCTCACCATCACACATCTATAATTCACCCCTCCACTTT. The complete variable domain, with remaining parts taken from reference TRBV18 and TRBJ1-6, reads NAGVMQNPRHLVRRRGQEARLRCSPMKGHSHVYWYRQLPEEGLKFMVYLQKENIIDESGMPKERFSAEFPKEGPSILRIQQVVRGDSAAYFCASSPSHIYNSPLHFGNGTRLTVT.

The chain combines TRBV27 with TRBJ2-7, with D hard to call. CDR1 is MNHEY, CDR2 SMNVEV, per germline (reference sequence). There are 14 residues in the CDR3. V was trimmed by 7 bases and J by 0 bases, leaving 13 bases between them. CDR3 coding DNA: TGTGCCAGCAAATGGTCCGTTAGCTCCTACGAGCAGTACTTC. As protein: CASKWSVSSYEQYF.

The CDR3 nucleotides read TGCGCCTCCTCGTATATAGCGGGGGGACCCCAGCCCCCTTCACCCCTCCACTTT. This translates into CASSYIAGGPQPPSPLHF. This chain links TRBV10-2 with TRBJ1-6; TRBD1 is a possible D gene (5 bases). Trimming cost V 11 bases and J 9 bases, with 32 bases left between them. The CDR3 extends over 18 amino acids. Germline V lookup: CDR1 WSHSY, CDR2 SAAADI.

The chain recombines TRBV4-3 with TRBJ1-6; D uncertain. This CDR3 has 15 amino acids. The V gene's germline CDR1 is LGHNA and CDR2 YSLEER. Trimming took off 1 base at V and 3 bases at J, with 7 bases between the two ends. CDR3 sequence (DNA): TGCGCCAGCAGCCAAGGAACGGTCTATAATTCACCCCTCCACTTT. Its protein product is CASSQGTVYNSPLHF.